The source of this TCR beta chain is a study of PD-1 blockade in classical Hodgkin lymphoma. J lost 5 bases, V lost 4 bases, and 7 bases had no gene match. The CDR3 runs to 14 residues. Germline lookup yields CDR1 SGHRS and CDR2 YFSETQ. The repertoire was sequenced with immunoSEQ multiplex PCR; TCRdb's copy has only in-frame clones and lacks some. The sample includes approximately 13,000 clones, about 90% of them seen just once. Time point here: cycle 4 day 1 (C4D1), after six to seven weeks of nivolumab. All trial patients relapsed after autologous stem cell transplantation. Researchers used magnetic negative selection to pull out pure CD4+ T cells from thawed PBMCs.

The rearrangement joins TRBV5-1 to TRBJ2-7; 9 nucleotides match TRBD1. Sequences were derived from CD4+ T cells from blood, sampled before the fourth cycle of nivolumab. This sequence was found in a human donor with classical Hodgkin lymphoma. CDR3 in DNA: TGCGCCAGCAGCCAGGGGGGGACAGGGAACGAGCAGTACTTC. Its protein is CASSQGGTGNEQYF.